The TCR beta chain under discussion was sequenced for a study of blood T cell repertoires in COVID-19. The overall study: Italy, Spain and the United States were the sources of the convalescent and acute COVID-19 samples. In each case, the material was cDNA or gDNA derived from T cells, B-cell-depleted T cells, or PBMCs.

As handled by the study authors: Amplification from reference gene primers served as the basis for estimated nucleated cell counts. Assay used: immunoSEQ multiplex PCR; TCRdb lists only in-frame clones, some missing. V and J calls and clone size are given by that table; D and trimming were obtained from the DNA. The data show about 57,000 clones, with almost 85% seen just once and 8.2% held by the top ten. This CDR3 is built from 17 residues. This sequence originates from a woman aged 80 or older with acute or convalescent COVID-19. The material sequenced was peripheral blood. The chain links TRBV21-1 to TRBJ2-3; the table's D call TRBD2 went unverified against the DNA. TRBV21-1 is reported as a pseudogene. The CDR3 is CAKDSASGSCGTDTQYF. The CDR3 DNA sequence: TGTGCCAAAGACTCGGCTAGCGGATCCTGTGGCACAGATACGCAGTATTTT.